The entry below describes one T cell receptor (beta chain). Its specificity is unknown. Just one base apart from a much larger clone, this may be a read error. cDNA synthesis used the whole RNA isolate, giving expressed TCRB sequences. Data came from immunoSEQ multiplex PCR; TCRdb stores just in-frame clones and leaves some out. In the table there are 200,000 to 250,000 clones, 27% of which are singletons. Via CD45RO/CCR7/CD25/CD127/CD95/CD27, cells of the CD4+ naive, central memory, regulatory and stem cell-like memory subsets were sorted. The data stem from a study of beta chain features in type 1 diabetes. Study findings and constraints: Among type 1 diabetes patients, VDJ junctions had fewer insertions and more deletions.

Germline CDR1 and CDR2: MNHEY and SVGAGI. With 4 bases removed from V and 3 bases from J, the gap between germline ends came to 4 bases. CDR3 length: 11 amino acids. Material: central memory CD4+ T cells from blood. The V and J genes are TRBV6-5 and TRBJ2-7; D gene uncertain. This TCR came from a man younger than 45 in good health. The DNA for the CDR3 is TGTGCCAGCAGTTTCAGCTACGAGCAGTACTTC. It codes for CASSFSYEQYF.